Below, 17 T cell receptor beta chains from the same sample are listed, as sequenced in a study of T cell responses to AZD1222 COVID-19 vaccine. Method: immunoSEQ multiplex PCR; TCRdb's copy keeps in-frame clones and lacks some. Of some 99,000 clones in the sample, around 87% were seen once. Material: peripheral blood, obtained 28 days after the second AZD1222 dose. The receptors were gathered from an adult who received the AZD1222 COVID-19 vaccine.

This rearrangement joins TRBV19 to TRBJ2-7; 11 positions agree with TRBD2. Trimming took 7 bases from V and 4 from J; bases not matched to a gene: 6. The length of the CDR3 is 14 residues. Germline CDR1 reads LNHDA; CDR2 reads SQIVND (reference sequence). The CDR3 DNA sequence: TGTGCCAGTACCGCCGGGACTAGCGGATACGAGCAGTACTTC. This sequence encodes CASTAGTSGYEQYF.

A remark on this clone: The sample contains more than one DNA sequence encoding this CDR3. This chain links TRBV2 with TRBJ1-5; 8 bases map to TRBD1. The CDR3 totals 14 residues. Germline V CDR1 and CDR2: SNHLY, FYNNEI. J was trimmed by 1 base and V by 6 bases; bases with no gene match: 2. The CDR3 nucleotides read TGTGCCAGCAGGGACAGGGTGAGCAATCAGCCCCAGCATTTT. Translating gives CASRDRVSNQPQHF.

The count of this clone is one. This rearrangement joins TRBV30 to TRBJ2-3; D is ambiguous. Trimming took 0 bases from V and 6 from J, leaving 4 bases between them. The CDR3 extends over 11 amino acids. Germline V gene data show CDR1 as GTSNPN and CDR2 as SVGIG (reference sequence). The chain's CDR3 is CAWSVGDTQYF. The CDR3 region has the DNA TGTGCCTGGAGTGTAGGTGATACGCAGTATTTT.

This clone was observed a handful of times. Other DNA sequences within the sample encode an identical CDR3. The chain couples TRBV4-3 to TRBJ2-5, with TRBD2 matching 7 bases. Germline V gene sequence: CDR1 LGHNA, CDR2 YSLEER. The V and J ends lost 1 base and 5 bases, in that order; junction bases with no gene match: 1. This CDR3 has 13 residues. The CDR3 DNA reads TGCGCCAGCAGCCAAGGGCGGGGGGAGACCCAGTACTTC. Its translation is CASSQGRGETQYF.

The table lists this clone with a few counts. Other DNA sequences in the same sample also yield this CDR3. The chain links TRBV7-9 to TRBJ2-7, with no clear D. With 2 bases removed from V and 1 base from J, the gap between germline ends came to 0 bases. The germline V gene encodes CDR1 SEHNR and CDR2 FQNEAQ (reference sequence). The CDR3 sequence is 11 residues long. The CDR3 is CASSLSYEQYF. The CDR3 nucleotides read TGTGCCAGCAGCTTATCCTACGAGCAGTACTTC.

The J gene is TRBJ2-7, the V gene TRBV19, with D possibly TRBD1 on 5 matching bases. Per germline, CDR1 LNHDA and CDR2 SQIVND (reference sequence). Trimming left V 5 bases short and J 2 bases short, with 10 bases between. The CDR3 is 13 amino acids. CDR3 amino acids: CASSDQGPYEQYF. Written as DNA, the CDR3 is TGTGCCAGTAGTGATCAGGGTCCCTACGAGCAGTACTTC.

This chain joins TRBV18 and TRBJ1-1; D not certain. V lost 0 bases and J lost 0, with 5 bases in between. The CDR3 contains 14 residues. Germline V CDR1 and CDR2: KGHSH, LQKENI. CDR3 DNA sequence: TGTGCCAGCTCACCACCAGGACTGAACACTGAAGCTTTCTTT. Residues: CASSPPGLNTEAFF. The full variable domain, completed using reference TRBV18 and TRBJ1-1, is NAGVMQNPRHLVRRRGQEARLRCSPMKGHSHVYWYRQLPEEGLKFMVYLQKENIIDESGMPKERFSAEFPKEGPSILRIQQVVRGDSAAYFCASSPPGLNTEAFFGQGTRLTVV.

This clone was recorded once. This chain uses TRBV2 with TRBJ2-7, with a weak D call TRBD1 (6 bases). The CDR3 has 12 residues. Trimming stripped 1 base from V and 5 bases from J, with 6 bases between. Per germline, CDR1 SNHLY and CDR2 FYNNEI. The CDR3 nucleotides read TGTGCCAGCAGTGAAGGGACAGACGAGCAGTACTTC. As protein: CASSEGTDEQYF.

The chain is built from TRBV5-1 and TRBJ2-3; D is ambiguous. The CDR3 extends over 15 amino acids. V was pared by 0 bases and J by 5 bases, with 13 bases between. Germline V gene sequence: CDR1 SGHRS, CDR2 YFSETQ. The CDR3 protein is CASSLVGELQDTQYF. The CDR3 nucleotides are TGCGCCAGCAGCTTGGTAGGAGAGTTACAAGATACGCAGTATTTT. Complete variable domain (other parts from reference TRBV5-1 and TRBJ2-3): KAGVTQTPRYLIKTRGQQVTLSCSPISGHRSVSWYQQTPGQGLQFLFEYFSETQRNKGNFPGRFSGRQFSNSRSEMNVSTLELGDSALYLCASSLVGELQDTQYFGPGTRLTVL.

The chain combines TRBV30 with TRBJ2-1; possible D gene TRBD1, 6 bases. The CDR3 contains 15 residues. V lost 5 bases, J lost 0 bases, and 14 bases lay in between. CDR1 is GTSNPN and CDR2 is SVGIG in the germline V gene (reference sequence). CDR3 residues: CAWDRQVNSYNEQFF. The CDR3, as DNA: TGTGCCTGGGACCGACAGGTAAACTCCTACAATGAGCAGTTCTTC.

This chain uses TRBV20-1 with TRBJ2-5; D may be TRBD1 or TRBD2 (5 bases each). Trimming left V 7 bases short and J 4 bases short, with 10 bases between. CDR1 is DFQATT and CDR2 is SNEGSKA in the germline V gene (reference sequence). CDR3 length: 11 residues. CDR3 DNA sequence: TGCAGTGGAGGGGAGACAGAGACCCAGTACTTC. It specifies CSGGETETQYF.

The table lists this clone with a count of one. CDR3 loop: CASSEVPGTGELFF. CDR3 DNA sequence: TGTGCCAGCAGTGAAGTTCCAGGAACCGGGGAGCTGTTTTTT. This chain uses TRBV2 with TRBJ2-2, with D uncertain. Germline loops: CDR1 SNHLY, CDR2 FYNNEI. The CDR3 runs to 14 residues. Trimming pared 1 base from V and 5 bases from J, leaving 8 bases between.

The genes are TRBV6-5 and TRBJ1-1; D is unclear. The CDR3 extends over 14 amino acids. CDR1 is MNHEY, CDR2 SVGAGI, per germline. The V end was cut by 5 bases, the J end by 1 base, with 11 bases between. CDR3 sequence reads: CASSHTPGNTEAFF. The CDR3, as DNA: TGTGCCAGCAGTCATACACCGGGGAACACTGAAGCTTTCTTT.

This clone was seen many times. The CDR3 DNA follows: TGTGCCAGCAGCTTAGATTGGTGGGGGACAGCCCCCTACGAGCAGTACTTC. Its translation: CASSLDWWGTAPYEQYF. The genes are TRBV11-2 and TRBJ2-7, with TRBD1 matching over 7 bases. The ends lost 0 bases at V and 2 bases at J; junction bases unmatched: 10. The CDR3 extends over 17 amino acids. The germline CDR1 and CDR2 sequences are SGHAT and FQNNGV.

The V and J genes are TRBV27 and TRBJ2-3; D call uncertain. Trimming left V 4 bases short and J 6 bases short, with 8 bases between. Germline lookup yields CDR1 MNHEY and CDR2 SMNVEV (reference sequence). This CDR3 comprises 12 residues. The CDR3 DNA follows: TGTGCCAGCAGTTGGTCCGGGGATACGCAGTATTTT. It specifies CASSWSGDTQYF.

CDR3 sequence reads: CASRTGTSGPRRETQYF. CDR3 DNA sequence: TGTGCCAGCAGGACCGGGACTAGCGGCCCGAGGCGGGAGACCCAGTACTTC. The chain joins TRBV7-8 to TRBJ2-5; 11 nucleotides align to TRBD2. The CDR3 runs 17 residues. Germline values: CDR1 SGHVS, CDR2 FQNEAQ. J was trimmed by 5 bases and V by 6 bases; bases with no gene match: 14.

The chain employs TRBV11-2 and TRBJ2-7; 10 bases are shared with TRBD1. The CDR3 totals 14 residues. With 5 bases clipped from V and 5 bases from J, the junction kept 6 bases outside the gene matches. Germline CDR1 is SGHAT and CDR2 is FQNNGV. DNA for the CDR3: TGTGCCAGCAGCACGGGACAGGGGTGGGACGAGCAGTACTTC. Translating it yields CASSTGQGWDEQYF.